The 9 T cell receptor beta chains given below trace back to one sample, sequenced in a study of T cell responses to AZD1222 COVID-19 vaccine. Here immunoSEQ multiplex PCR was the method, and the copy in TCRdb shows in-frame clones only, minus some. The sample records around 120,000 clones, about 92% being singletons. The source was peripheral blood, collected on day 0 of AZD1222 vaccination. The receptors come from an adult in good health.

This chain connects TRBV5-8 to TRBJ1-5, with D hard to call. The CDR3 is 16 amino acids. Trimming left V 4 bases short and J 6 bases short, with 20 bases between. Germline assignment: CDR1 SGHTS and CDR2 YDEGEE. Written as DNA, the CDR3 is TGTGCCAGCAGCCCTGGGTTAGGGTCAAATGCTCAGCCCCAGCATTTT. The encoded protein is CASSPGLGSNAQPQHF.

The chain employs TRBV19 and TRBJ1-2; TRBD1 matches at 9 bases. The CDR3 runs to 14 residues. J was trimmed by 8 bases and V by 2 bases; bases with no gene match: 6. The germline CDR1 and CDR2 sequences are LNHDA and SQIVND (reference sequence). CDR3 nucleotide sequence: TGTGCCAGTAGTATACTGGGACAGGGTAGAGGCTACACCTTC. This sequence encodes CASSILGQGRGYTF.

This chain uses TRBV7-2 with TRBJ2-5; 9 nucleotides align to TRBD2. CDR3 length: 16 residues. V dropped 5 bases and J dropped 7; count of bases not matched to a gene: 14. Germline V gives CDR1 SGHTA, CDR2 FQGNSA. This chain's CDR3 is CASSPSAGGGSVTQYF. The DNA for the CDR3 is TGTGCCAGCAGCCCGTCAGCGGGAGGAGGCTCAGTGACCCAGTACTTC.

V is TRBV5-1 and J is TRBJ2-2; the D gene is possibly TRBD2 (6 bases). Germline lookup yields CDR1 SGHRS and CDR2 YFSETQ. Between the trimmed V and J ends, which lost 5 bases and 5 bases, there was a span of 16 bases. The CDR3 is 15 residues long. CDR3: CASRPFGGGTGELFF. The DNA for the CDR3 is TGCGCCAGCAGACCTTTCGGGGGAGGTACCGGGGAGCTGTTTTTT.

The chain carries TRBV20-1 and TRBJ2-7; D is unclear. The CDR3 runs to 14 residues. Between the trimmed V and J ends, which lost 3 bases and 0 bases, there was a span of 12 bases. Germline V lookup: CDR1 DFQATT, CDR2 SNEGSKA (reference sequence). CDR3 amino acids: CSASPGPPSYEQYF. Here the CDR3 DNA reads TGCAGTGCTAGTCCCGGGCCCCCCTCCTACGAGCAGTACTTC.

This chain joins TRBV12-3 or TRBV12-4 and TRBJ2-7; 7 bases line up with TRBD1. Trimming cost V 5 bases and J 2 bases; bases outside gene matches: 3. CDR3 length equals 13 residues. CDR3 nucleotide sequence: TGTGCCAGCAGTGAACAGGGGACCTACGAGCAGTACTTC. Translation: CASSEQGTYEQYF.

This clone occurred once. The chain links TRBV3-1 (or the pseudogene TRBV3-2) to TRBJ2-2; 11 nucleotides line up with TRBD2. Looked up from germline, CDR1 is LGHDT and CDR2 is YNNKEL (reference sequence). The CDR3 length is 21 residues. Trimming at V came to 1 base and at J to 3 bases, leaving 16 bases not matched to a gene. The DNA of the CDR3 is TGTGCCAGCAGCCAAGGTTCGTATACTAGCGGGAGCCCTTTGGACACCGGGGAGCTGTTTTTT. It encodes CASSQGSYTSGSPLDTGELFF.

The chain joins TRBV28 to TRBJ1-3, with D uncertain. This CDR3 is built from 14 residues. Germline V gives CDR1 MDHEN, CDR2 SYDVKM. V gave up 5 bases and J gave up 3 bases, with 11 bases separating them. The CDR3 DNA sequence: TGTGCCAGCAGTCCCCAAGCGGATGGAAACACCATATATTTT. Translating it yields CASSPQADGNTIYF.

The gene calls are TRBV5-4 and TRBJ2-6, with D possibly being TRBD2 (5 bases). CDR3 length: 16 amino acids. Between the trimmed V and J ends, which lost 5 bases and 2 bases, there was a span of 14 bases. Per the germline V gene, CDR1 is SGHNT and CDR2 is YYREEE (reference sequence). In DNA form, the CDR3 reads TGTGCCAGCAGACTGGATATGGGAGCTGGGGCCAACGTCCTGACTTTC. Amino acids: CASRLDMGAGANVLTF.